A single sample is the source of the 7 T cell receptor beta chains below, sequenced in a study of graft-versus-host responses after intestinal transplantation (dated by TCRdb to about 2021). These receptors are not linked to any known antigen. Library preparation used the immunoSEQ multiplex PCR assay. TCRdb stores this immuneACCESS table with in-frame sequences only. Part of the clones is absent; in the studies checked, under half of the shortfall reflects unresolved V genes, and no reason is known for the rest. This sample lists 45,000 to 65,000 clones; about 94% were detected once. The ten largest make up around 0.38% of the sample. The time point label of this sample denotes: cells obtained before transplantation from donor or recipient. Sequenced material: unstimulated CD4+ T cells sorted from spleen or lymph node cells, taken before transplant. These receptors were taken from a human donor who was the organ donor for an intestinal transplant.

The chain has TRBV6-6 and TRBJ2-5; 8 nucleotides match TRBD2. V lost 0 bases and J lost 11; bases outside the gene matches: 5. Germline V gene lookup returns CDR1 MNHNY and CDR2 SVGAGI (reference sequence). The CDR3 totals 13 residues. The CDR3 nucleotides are TGTGCCAGCAGTTACTCGAAAGGGACTAGGCAGTACTTC. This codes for CASSYSKGTRQYF.

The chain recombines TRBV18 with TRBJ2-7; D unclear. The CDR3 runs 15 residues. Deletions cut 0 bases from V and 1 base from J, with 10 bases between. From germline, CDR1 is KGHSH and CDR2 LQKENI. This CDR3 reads CASSPPGVGSYEQYF. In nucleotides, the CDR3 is TGTGCCAGCTCACCACCAGGAGTGGGATCCTACGAGCAGTACTTC. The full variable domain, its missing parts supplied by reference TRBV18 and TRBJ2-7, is NAGVMQNPRHLVRRRGQEARLRCSPMKGHSHVYWYRQLPEEGLKFMVYLQKENIIDESGMPKERFSAEFPKEGPSILRIQQVVRGDSAAYFCASSPPGVGSYEQYFGPGTRLTVT.

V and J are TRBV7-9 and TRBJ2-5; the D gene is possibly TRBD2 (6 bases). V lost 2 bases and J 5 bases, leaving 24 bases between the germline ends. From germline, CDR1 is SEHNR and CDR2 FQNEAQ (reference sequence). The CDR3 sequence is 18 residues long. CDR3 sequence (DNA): TGTGCCAGCAGCTTAACGAGAGGGACCCGGAGGGTTATGGAGACCCAGTACTTC. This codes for CASSLTRGTRRVMETQYF.

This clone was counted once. Here the CDR3 DNA reads TGCGCCAGCAGCCGAAGCCCGGCGGGGGAGACCCAGTACTTC. Translating gives CASSRSPAGETQYF. The chain combines TRBV4-1 with TRBJ2-5; D is perhaps TRBD2 (6 bases). The CDR3 contains 14 residues. The V end was cut by 4 bases, the J end by 5 bases, with 14 bases between. The V gene's germline CDR1 is MGHRA and CDR2 YSYEKL.

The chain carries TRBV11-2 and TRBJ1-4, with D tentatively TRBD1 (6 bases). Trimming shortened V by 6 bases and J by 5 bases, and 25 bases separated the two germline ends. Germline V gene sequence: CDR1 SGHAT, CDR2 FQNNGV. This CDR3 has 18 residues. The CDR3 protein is CASRPLGPLFGGNEKLFF. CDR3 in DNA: TGTGCCAGCAGGCCCCTAGGGCCTCTATTTGGGGGCAATGAAAAACTGTTTTTT.

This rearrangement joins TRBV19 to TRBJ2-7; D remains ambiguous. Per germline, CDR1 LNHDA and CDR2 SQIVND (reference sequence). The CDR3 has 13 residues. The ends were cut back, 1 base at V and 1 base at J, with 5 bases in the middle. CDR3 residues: CASSIASSYEQYF. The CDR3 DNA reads TGTGCCAGTAGTATAGCATCTTCCTACGAGCAGTACTTC. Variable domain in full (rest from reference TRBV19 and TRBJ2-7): DGGITQSPKYLFRKEGQNVTLSCEQNLNHDAMYWYRQDPGQGLRLIYYSQIVNDFQKGDIAEGYSVSREKKESFPLTVTSAQKNPTAFYLCASSIASSYEQYFGPGTRLTVT.

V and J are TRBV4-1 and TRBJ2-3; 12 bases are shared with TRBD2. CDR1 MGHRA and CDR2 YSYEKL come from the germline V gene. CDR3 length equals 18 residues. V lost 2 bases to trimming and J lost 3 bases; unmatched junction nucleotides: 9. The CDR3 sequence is CASSQRETSGGWTDTQYF. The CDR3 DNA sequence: TGCGCCAGCAGCCAAAGGGAGACTAGCGGGGGATGGACAGATACGCAGTATTTT.